The present entry profiles one T cell receptor (beta chain) with its context. V dropped 5 bases and J dropped 7; count of bases not matched to a gene: 4. The germline CDR1 and CDR2 sequences are SGHTA and FQGNSA. This CDR3 region has 13 residues. This sample is part of a study of blood T cells in healthy people across ages. Then a second PCR, running about 6 to 12 cycles, was carried out with a sample-barcoded 5' primer and a J-beta primer mix. TCRdb processed the 5' RACE reads anew with MiXCR; each CDR3 protein has one entry. The repertoire has 1.5 million to 2 million distinct CDR3 sequences, around half of them found once; the top ten carry around 2.1%.

Sequenced: blood. The rearrangement uses TRBV7-2 and TRBJ2-1; 8 bases agree with TRBD2. This clonotype originated in a woman in her thirties or forties in good health. Written as DNA, the CDR3 is TGTGCCAGCAGCATAGGACTAGCTAATGAGCAGTTCTTC. Its protein product is CASSIGLANEQFF.